Listed below are T cell receptor beta chains from one sample, sequenced in a study of T cell changes during pregnancy in multiple sclerosis. Measured with immunoSEQ multiplex PCR; TCRdb has only the in-frame clones, and not every one. The sample carries 130,000 or so clones, around 93% recorded once. The sequencing used peripheral blood, collected before pregnancy. These receptors all come from a female donor with multiple sclerosis, enrolled in a pregnancy study. Each CDR3 is given without its conserved first and last residue. Fields, in order: V gene, CDR3 protein.

V gene: TRBV5-1
CDR3 protein: ASSLVDITYEQY

V gene: TRBV5-1
CDR3 protein: ASSTHRGVGNEQF

V gene: TRBV5-5
CDR3 protein: ASSPLQGGTEAF

V gene: TRBV29-1
CDR3 protein: SVAEPMANYGYT

V gene: TRBV7-9
CDR3 protein: ASSPTRVRDGSPSYEQY

V gene: TRBV6-1
CDR3 protein: ASSVRRGGPETQY

V gene: TRBV25-1
CDR3 protein: ASSDSSGTGLQETQY

V gene: TRBV7-9
CDR3 protein: ASSTRDTSSYEQY

V gene: TRBV19
CDR3 protein: ASSMGQSTDTQY

V gene: TRBV5-1
CDR3 protein: ASSKGQGATTNEKLF

V gene: TRBV5-1
CDR3 protein: ASSLGTGGEKLF

V gene: TRBV7-9
CDR3 protein: ASSSLAGERTQY

V gene: TRBV6-1
CDR3 protein: ASSVLRSSYEQY

V gene: TRBV12-2
CDR3 protein: ASRLSEGSHVQEF

V gene: TRBV18
CDR3 protein: ASSPGGSTEAF

V gene: TRBV6-1
CDR3 protein: ATQREQGATYEQY

V gene: TRBV5-1
CDR3 protein: ASSLVQGRTDTQY

V gene: TRBV9
CDR3 protein: ASSPRTSGAPYEQY

V gene: TRBV11-2
CDR3 protein: ASSLGSVGQGADQPQH

V gene: TRBV28
CDR3 protein: ASGGSGISTDTQY

V gene: TRBV29-1
CDR3 protein: SGVDRSSYEQY

V gene: TRBV5-1
CDR3 protein: ASSLAGVSMRGYEQY

V gene: TRBV19
CDR3 protein: ASRLGQGSYNEQF

V gene: TRBV2
CDR3 protein: ASSAPGMGTEPNYGYT

V gene: TRBV18
CDR3 protein: ASSLKIDSYYGYT

V gene: TRBV18
CDR3 protein: ASSPSVNEQF

V gene: TRBV5-6
CDR3 protein: ASRYSGTGGTDTQY

V gene: TRBV7-9
CDR3 protein: ASSLGVGSNQPQH

V gene: TRBV2
CDR3 protein: ASRIEPKRETQY

V gene: TRBV5-1
CDR3 protein: ASRGTGNTGELF

V gene: TRBV18
CDR3 protein: ASSPEPSGIYEQY

V gene: TRBV7-9
CDR3 protein: ASSSMDRGTDTQY

V gene: TRBV4-1
CDR3 protein: ASSQETDGETDTQY

V gene: TRBV30
CDR3 protein: AWLTGPSSYNEQF

V gene: TRBV5-1
CDR3 protein: ASSFKGPGNTEAF

V gene: TRBV28
CDR3 protein: ASRRLDTGELF

V gene: TRBV27
CDR3 protein: ASSSGQGLFTDTQY

V gene: TRBV7-3
CDR3 protein: ASSFTGGGYNEQF

V gene: TRBV4-2
CDR3 protein: ASSRAQGAGGANVLT

V gene: TRBV2
CDR3 protein: ASKGQGSSYEQY

V gene: TRBV30
CDR3 protein: AWSAGGNTIY

V gene: TRBV6-5
CDR3 protein: ASSSSWTGGSEQY

V gene: TRBV7-9
CDR3 protein: ASSLGGQAEAF

V gene: TRBV7-6
CDR3 protein: ASSLSPGQVYEQY

V gene: TRBV7-2
CDR3 protein: ASSLNSPNTEAF

V gene: TRBV28
CDR3 protein: ASSQRAGLIPAQH

V gene: TRBV30
CDR3 protein: AWSDGRGVYNEQF

V gene: TRBV2
CDR3 protein: ASSPRGLRGYT

V gene: TRBV27
CDR3 protein: ASSPWTGGFNQPQH